This T cell receptor beta chain is drawn from a study of T cell changes during pregnancy in multiple sclerosis. The method was immunoSEQ multiplex PCR; TCRdb's version includes in-frame clones alone and lacks a portion of them. The top ten hold under 2.5% of the sample, which has fewer than 100,000 clones, about 88% seen once. V shed 6 bases and J shed 3 bases, with 8 bases lying between them. The germline gives CDR1 MNHNS, CDR2 SASEGT. CDR3 size: 12 residues. This TCR derives from a female donor with multiple sclerosis, enrolled in a pregnancy study. The specimen was peripheral blood, collected before pregnancy. This sequence joins TRBV6-1 and TRBJ1-1; D is uncertain. The CDR3 loop reads CASSPPYTEAFF. CDR3 sequence (DNA): TGTGCCAGCAGCCCCCCCTACACTGAAGCTTTCTTT.